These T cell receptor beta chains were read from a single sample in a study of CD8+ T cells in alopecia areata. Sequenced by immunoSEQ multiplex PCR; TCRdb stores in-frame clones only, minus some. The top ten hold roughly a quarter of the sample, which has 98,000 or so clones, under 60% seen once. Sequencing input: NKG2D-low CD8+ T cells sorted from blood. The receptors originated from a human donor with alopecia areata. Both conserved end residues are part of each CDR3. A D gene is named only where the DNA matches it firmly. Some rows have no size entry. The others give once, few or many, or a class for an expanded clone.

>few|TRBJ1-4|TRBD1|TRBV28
CASSHRDSNEKLFF
TGTGCCAGCAGCCATCGGGACAGTAATGAAAAACTGTTTTTT
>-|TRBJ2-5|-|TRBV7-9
CASTGQGQETQYF
TGTGCCAGCACAGGGCAGGGCCAAGAGACCCAGTACTTC
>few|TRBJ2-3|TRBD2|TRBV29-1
CSVVSPSGTQYF
TGCAGCGTTGTTTCCCCTAGCGGTACGCAGTATTTT
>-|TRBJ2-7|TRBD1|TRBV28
CASRDWTGVFEQYF
TGTGCCAGCAGGGATTGGACAGGGGTTTTCGAGCAGTACTTC
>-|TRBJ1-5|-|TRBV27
CASSSYSNQPQHF
TGTGCCAGCAGCTCCTATAGCAATCAGCCCCAGCATTTT
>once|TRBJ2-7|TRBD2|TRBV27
CASSLSGSGAAYEQYF
TGTGCCAGCAGTTTATCGGGCAGCGGGGCGGCCTACGAGCAGTACTTC
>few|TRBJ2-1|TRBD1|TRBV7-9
CASSVPGQGDNEQFF
TGTGCCAGCAGCGTACCGGGACAGGGAGACAATGAGCAGTTCTTC
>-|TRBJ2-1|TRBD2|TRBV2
CASTDPQREGPNEQFF
TGTGCCAGCACAGACCCACAGCGGGAGGGCCCTAATGAGCAGTTCTTC
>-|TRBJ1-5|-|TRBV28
CASSRGREDQPQHF
TGTGCCAGCAGTCGAGGCAGGGAGGATCAGCCCCAGCATTTT
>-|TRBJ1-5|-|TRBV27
CASSYRATEPQHF
TGTGCCAGCAGTTACAGGGCAACGGAGCCCCAGCATTTT
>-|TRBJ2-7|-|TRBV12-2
CASRLPRDRGPYEQYF
TGTGCAAGTCGCTTACCCCGGGACAGGGGTCCCTACGAGCAGTACTTC
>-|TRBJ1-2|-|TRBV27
CASSLRDPEVYGYTF
TGTGCCAGCAGTTTAAGGGACCCAGAGGTCTATGGCTACACCTTC
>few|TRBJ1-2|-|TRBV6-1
CATERAENYGYTF
TGTGCCACAGAAAGGGCGGAGAACTATGGCTACACCTTC
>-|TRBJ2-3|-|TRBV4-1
CASSQVPGSDTQYF
TGCGCCAGCAGCCAAGTCCCCGGGTCAGATACGCAGTATTTT
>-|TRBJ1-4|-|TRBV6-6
CASSYSAGRNEKLFF
TGTGCCAGCAGTTACTCTGCAGGGAGGAATGAAAAACTGTTTTTT
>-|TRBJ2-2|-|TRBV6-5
CASSMRAGELFF
TGTGCCAGCAGTATGAGGGCCGGGGAGCTGTTTTTT
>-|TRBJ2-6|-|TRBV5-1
CASSPLRSANVLTF
TGCGCCAGCAGCCCATTAAGATCGGCCAACGTCCTGACTTTC
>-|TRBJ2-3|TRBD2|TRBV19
CASRGLAGTDTQYF
TGTGCCAGTAGGGGACTAGCGGGCACAGATACGCAGTATTTT
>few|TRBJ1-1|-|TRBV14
CASSPGRQKNTEAFF
TGTGCCAGCAGCCCGGGACGCCAGAAGAACACTGAAGCTTTCTTT
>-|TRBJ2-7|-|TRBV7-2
CASSLGAYEQYF
TGTGCCAGCAGCTTAGGGGCGTACGAGCAGTACTTC
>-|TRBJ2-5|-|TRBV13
CASSLRDRDGTQYF
TGTGCCAGCAGCTTGAGAGACAGAGATGGGACCCAGTACTTC
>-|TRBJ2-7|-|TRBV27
CASSFGSGEQYF
TGTGCCAGCAGTTTTGGTTCTGGCGAGCAGTACTTC
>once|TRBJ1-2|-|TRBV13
CASSLGGAAYGYTF
TGTGCCAGCAGCTTGGGGGGCGCAGCCTATGGCTACACCTTC
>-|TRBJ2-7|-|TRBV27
CASSLGGRGYEQYF
TGTGCCAGCAGTTTAGGGGGGCGGGGTTACGAGCAGTACTTC
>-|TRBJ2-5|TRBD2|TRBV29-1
CSVEPAGVIETQYF
TGCAGCGTGGAACCAGCGGGAGTGATTGAGACCCAGTACTTC
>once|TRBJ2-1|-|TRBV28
CASSLGRLNEQFF
TGTGCCAGCAGCCTGGGACGGCTCAATGAGCAGTTCTTC
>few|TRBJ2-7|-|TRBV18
CASSLGRSSYEQYF
TGTGCCAGCTCACTTGGACGGAGCTCCTACGAGCAGTACTTC
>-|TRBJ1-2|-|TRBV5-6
CASSSTDNYGYTF
TGTGCCAGCAGCTCGACGGACAACTATGGCTACACCTTC
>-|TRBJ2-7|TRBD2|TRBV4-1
CASSPSAGESNEQYF
TGCGCCAGCAGCCCATCAGCGGGAGAGTCCAACGAGCAGTACTTC
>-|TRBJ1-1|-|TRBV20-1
CSASWGTEAFF
TGCAGTGCTAGTTGGGGCACTGAAGCTTTCTTT
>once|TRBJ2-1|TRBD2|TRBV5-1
CASSLAGLGVNEQFF
TGCGCCAGCAGCTTGGCGGGACTAGGCGTCAATGAGCAGTTCTTC
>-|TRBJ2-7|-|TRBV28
CASSPGVTGYEQYF
TGTGCCAGCAGTCCCGGGGTCACCGGATACGAGCAGTACTTC
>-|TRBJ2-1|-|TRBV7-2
CASSPRPPTETYNEQFF
TGTGCCAGCAGCCCTCGGCCTCCCACTGAGACGTACAATGAGCAGTTCTTC
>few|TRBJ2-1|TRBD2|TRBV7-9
CASSFLTSGTIEQFF
TGTGCCAGCAGCTTCCTGACTAGCGGGACTATTGAGCAGTTCTTC
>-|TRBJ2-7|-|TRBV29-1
CSVEDENNSYEQYF
TGCAGCGTTGAAGATGAGAACAACTCCTACGAGCAGTACTTC
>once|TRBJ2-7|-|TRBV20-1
CSARDRGEQYF
TGCAGTGCTAGAGATCGGGGGGAGCAGTACTTC
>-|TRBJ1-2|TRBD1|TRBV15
CATSGDLTGGQDYGYTF
TGTGCCACCAGCGGAGATTTGACAGGGGGCCAAGACTATGGCTACACCTTC
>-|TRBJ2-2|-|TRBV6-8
CASSYPAESGEFSGELFF
TGTGCCAGCAGTTATCCGGCGGAGTCAGGAGAGTTTTCCGGGGAGCTGTTTTTT
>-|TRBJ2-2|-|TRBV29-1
CSVQEGNTGELFF
TGCAGCGTCCAGGAAGGGAACACCGGGGAGCTGTTTTTT
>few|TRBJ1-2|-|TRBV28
CASSLWEGLANYGYTF
TGTGCCAGCAGTTTATGGGAGGGCCTAGCTAACTATGGCTACACCTTC
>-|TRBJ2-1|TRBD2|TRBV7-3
CASSLSASGTYNEQFF
TGTGCCAGCAGCTTATCGGCTAGCGGGACTTACAATGAGCAGTTCTTC
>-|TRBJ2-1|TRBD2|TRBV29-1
CSVVPSGSIYNEQFF
TGCAGCGTTGTGCCTAGCGGGAGTATCTACAATGAGCAGTTCTTC
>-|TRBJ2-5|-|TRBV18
CASSPLTRETQYF
TGTGCCAGCTCACCACTCACTAGGGAGACCCAGTACTTC
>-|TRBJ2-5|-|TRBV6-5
CASSFQETQYF
TGTGCCAGCAGTTTCCAAGAGACCCAGTACTTC
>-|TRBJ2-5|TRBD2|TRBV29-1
CSVEGISGKETQYF
TGCAGCGTTGAAGGGATTAGCGGGAAAGAGACCCAGTACTTC
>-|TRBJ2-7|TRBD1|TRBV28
CASSGGTGILYEQYF
TGTGCCAGCAGTGGGGGGACAGGGATTCTCTACGAGCAGTACTTC
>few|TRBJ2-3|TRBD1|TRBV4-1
CASSPHGRDRGTDTQYF
TGCGCCAGCAGCCCCCATGGGAGGGACAGGGGCACAGATACGCAGTATTTT
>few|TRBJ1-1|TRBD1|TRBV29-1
CSVEDSQGPRAEAFF
TGCAGCGTTGAAGATTCACAGGGGCCAAGGGCTGAAGCTTTCTTT
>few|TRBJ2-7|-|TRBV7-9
CASRSQYEQYF
TGTGCCAGCAGATCTCAATACGAGCAGTACTTC
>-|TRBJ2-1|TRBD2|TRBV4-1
CASSQTRGRARNEQFF
TGCGCCAGCAGCCAGACCCGCGGGAGGGCCCGGAATGAGCAGTTCTTC
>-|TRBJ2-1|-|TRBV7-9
CASSSTGNSYNEQFF
TGTGCCAGCAGCTCTACAGGGAATTCCTACAATGAGCAGTTCTTC
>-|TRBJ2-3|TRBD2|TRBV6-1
CASRPGLAGYTQYF
TGTGCCAGCAGACCGGGACTAGCGGGTTATACGCAGTATTTT
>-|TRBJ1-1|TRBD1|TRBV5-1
CASSLAGQGKGEAFF
TGCGCCAGCAGCTTGGCTGGACAGGGGAAGGGTGAAGCTTTCTTT
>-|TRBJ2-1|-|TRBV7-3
CASADSDEQFF
TGTGCCAGCGCCGATAGCGATGAGCAGTTCTTC
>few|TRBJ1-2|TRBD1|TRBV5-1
CASSTGQGDYGYTF
TGCGCCAGCAGCACGGGACAGGGTGACTATGGCTACACCTTC
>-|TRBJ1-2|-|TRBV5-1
CASLGPTSYGYTF
TGCGCCAGCCTGGGACCGACATCCTATGGCTACACCTTC
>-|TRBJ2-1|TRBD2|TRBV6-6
CASSYSSGRSYNEQFF
TGTGCCAGCAGTTACTCCAGCGGGAGGTCCTACAATGAGCAGTTCTTC